The rows below give T cell receptor beta chains drawn from one sample of a study of blood T cell repertoires in COVID-19. TCRdb's table, derived via immunoSEQ multiplex PCR, lists solely in-frame clones and lacks some. The sample yields a few hundred thousand clones, around 92% seen once. Specimen: peripheral blood. Receptors were obtained from a middle-aged man with acute or convalescent COVID-19. Both conserved end residues are part of each CDR3. Fields, in order: J gene, clone size, V gene, D gene, CDR3 DNA, CDR3 protein. The D gene is left open where the match is weak. Expanded clones are given a class, and other clones once, few, many or no size at all.

>TRBJ1-3|-|TRBV27|TRBD1
TGTGCCAGCAGTTATACAGGGGACTCTGGAAACACCATATATTTT
CASSYTGDSGNTIYF
>TRBJ1-6|-|TRBV3-1/TRBV3-2|-
TGTGCCAGCAGCGACGGGTCTTATAATTCACCCCTCCACTTT
CASSDGSYNSPLHF
>TRBJ1-1|-|TRBV5-1|-
TGCGCCAGCAGCTTGGAGACGGCAGGGAACACTGAAGCTTTCTTT
CASSLETAGNTEAFF
>TRBJ2-7|-|TRBV5-1|-
TGCGCCAGCAGCTTGGCATTTGAGGCCAGTTACTCCTACGAGCAGTACTTC
CASSLAFEASYSYEQYF
>TRBJ1-2|-|TRBV5-6|TRBD1
TGTGCCAGCAGCTTGACGGTGACAGGGGGCAACGGCTACACCTTC
CASSLTVTGGNGYTF
>TRBJ2-3|-|TRBV7-3|-
TGTGCCAGCAGCTTCGGTAGCGACGATACGCAGTATTTT
CASSFGSDDTQYF
>TRBJ2-2|-|TRBV19|TRBD1
TGTGCCAGTAAACAGGGGGCGAACACCGGGGAGCTGTTTTTT
CASKQGANTGELFF
>TRBJ1-1|-|TRBV29-1|-
TGCAGCGCCTCTACTTCCAGGGAAAGCCTGCTAACCACTGAAGCTTTCTTT
CSASTSRESLLTTEAFF
>TRBJ1-2|-|TRBV6-5|-
TGTGCCAGCAGGACCTCAGGGGAATGGGATGGCTACACCTTC
CASRTSGEWDGYTF
>TRBJ1-1|-|TRBV27|-
TGTGCCAGCAGACTCCATGGGGGCGGCTCCCTTGAAGCTTTCTTT
CASRLHGGGSLEAFF
>TRBJ2-1|-|TRBV6-5|TRBD2
TGTGCCACCCAAAGCGGGGGGGCCGACAATGAGCAGTTCTTC
CATQSGGADNEQFF
>TRBJ1-1|-|TRBV7-2|TRBD1
TGTGCCAGCAGCTTGGGCAGGGGGGCTGAAGCTTTCTTT
CASSLGRGAEAFF
>TRBJ1-3|-|TRBV6-1|-
TGTGCCAGCAGTGAACATCGGGGTCTGGCTGGAAACACCATATATTTT
CASSEHRGLAGNTIYF
>TRBJ2-2|once|TRBV5-1|TRBD2
TGCGCCAGCAGCTTAGCGGGAGTTGTCACCGGGGAGCTGTTTTTT
CASSLAGVVTGELFF
>TRBJ2-3|once|TRBV2|TRBD2
TGTGCCAGCAGTGACACTAGCGGGGGTTCAGATACGCAGTATTTT
CASSDTSGGSDTQYF
>TRBJ1-1|-|TRBV19|-
TGTGCCAGTAGTATAGTGGTACAGCCGAACACTGAAGCTTTCTTT
CASSIVVQPNTEAFF
>TRBJ2-3|-|TRBV27|-
TGTGCCAGCAGTTTATCGGGGCTGACACTTCCCACAGATACGCAGTATTTT
CASSLSGLTLPTDTQYF
>TRBJ1-5|-|TRBV9|-
TGTGCCAGCAGCAGGGGACTAGACCGTGCGGAGCCCCAGCATTTT
CASSRGLDRAEPQHF
>TRBJ2-3|-|TRBV18|TRBD2
TGTGCCAGCTCACCGACTAGCGGGGGCTTGGATACGCAGTATTTT
CASSPTSGGLDTQYF
>TRBJ2-1|-|TRBV19|TRBD2
TGTGCCAGTTCAATAGCGGGGAATGAGCAGTTCTTC
CASSIAGNEQFF
>TRBJ1-1|-|TRBV13|-
TGTGCCAGCAGCTTTCAGGGGCGCGGAACTGAAGCTTTCTTT
CASSFQGRGTEAFF
>TRBJ2-2|-|TRBV6-5|-
TGTGCCAGCAGTTTCCCGGCAGACGGGGTATCCGGGGAGCTGTTTTTT
CASSFPADGVSGELFF
>TRBJ1-4|-|TRBV12-3/TRBV12-4|-
TGTGCCAGCAGTCTAGTCGGGGGAGAAAAACTGTTTTTT
CASSLVGGEKLFF
>TRBJ1-1|-|TRBV14|-
TGTGCCAGCAGCCAAGAACTTCAGGGCCTTGCTTTCTTT
CASSQELQGLAFF
>TRBJ1-2|-|TRBV29-1|-
TGCAGCGTTGAACGTACTCGAGGGTCCAGAGGCTACACCTTC
CSVERTRGSRGYTF
>TRBJ2-7|-|TRBV28|TRBD2
TGTGCCAGCAGTTTCGGACTAGCGGACTACGAGCAGTACTTC
CASSFGLADYEQYF
>TRBJ1-2|-|TRBV30|-
TGTGCCTCAACAGGTTTCGGTGGCTACACCTTC
CASTGFGGYTF
>TRBJ1-2|-|TRBV6-5|-
TGTGCCAGCAGGGGGGGAAGCTTTGGCTACACCTTC
CASRGGSFGYTF
>TRBJ2-5|few|TRBV4-2|-
TGTGCCAGCAGCCCAACCGCTAGGCCGCAAGAGACCCAGTACTTC
CASSPTARPQETQYF
>TRBJ1-5|-|TRBV28|TRBD1
TGTGCCAGCACGGGACAGGGAGTCCAGCCCCAGCATTTT
CASTGQGVQPQHF
>TRBJ2-3|-|TRBV20-1|-
TGCAGTGCTAGTTCCGGGCCCGGACTCGTGGATACGCAGTATTTT
CSASSGPGLVDTQYF
>TRBJ2-3|-|TRBV4-2|-
TGTGCCAGCAGTCAGCGACCTCTAGCTCCAGATACGCAGTATTTT
CASSQRPLAPDTQYF
>TRBJ1-4|-|TRBV2|TRBD1
TGTGCCAGCAGTGAGGGGACAGCTAATGAAAAACTGTTTTTT
CASSEGTANEKLFF
>TRBJ1-6|-|TRBV11-2|-
TGTGTCAGCAGCCCGGCGGCCAGGGATCTCTATAATTCACCCCTCCACTTT
CVSSPAARDLYNSPLHF
>TRBJ1-5|-|TRBV6-2/TRBV6-3|-
TGTGCCAGCAGTTCGAACCCAGGGGTGCGGCCCCAGCATTTT
CASSSNPGVRPQHF